The present T cell receptor (beta chain) was sequenced within a study of human T cells and chemical hapten exposure. Time point of the sample: pre-sensitization, week 0. As for treatment: therapeutic diphenylcyclopropenone sensitization with weekly scalp DPC. In the original analysis: Counting gave a median of around 90,000 TCRs per sample, with values ranging from about 23,224 to 690,600. TCRdb re-called the RACE reads through MiXCR, storing one row per CDR3 protein. These V and J calls derive from TCRdb rather than the authors' analysis. The data hold 240,000 or so distinct CDR3 sequences, with about 9.4% observed a single time. This clonotype came up many times. The CDR3 runs to 16 residues. The V gene lost 7 bases and the J gene lost 2 bases, with 18 bases spanning the gap.

The source of this sequence is a middle-aged woman with alopecia areata. Some clones in this sample may be carry-over from other donors' samples. The specimen comprised whole blood, sampled in connection with sensitization to the hapten diphenylcyclopropenone (DPC). This chain uses TRBV12-3 or TRBV12-4 with TRBJ1-3; the D gene is possibly TRBD1 (6 bases). The CDR3 DNA follows: TGTGCCAGCAAACTATTAGGGGGAATAACTGGAAACACCATATATTTT. Its protein is CASKLLGGITGNTIYF.